The entry that follows covers one TCR beta chain sequence. Its antigen specificity is not known. Nothing much larger sits one base from this clone, and base qualities are not available. Within the sample, other DNA sequences also encode this same CDR3. The CDR3, from cysteine to phenylalanine, totals 14 residues. Of all the DNA, just the CDR3 is kept, 42 bases in frame from base 1. At the junction V is shortened by 4 bases and J by 5 bases, with 15 bases in between. In the germline V gene, CDR1 corresponds to SGHRS and CDR2 to YFSETQ. The entire amount of isolated RNA was reverse transcribed using the High Capacity cDNA Reverse Transcription Kit, so the sequenced TCRB transcripts were expressed ones. Deep immunoSEQ sequencing was applied to naive, central memory and regulatory T cell samples, giving an average of roughly 3.5 million total reads per sample. After sorted cells were lysed in RLT buffer, RNA was extracted with DNase-treated RNeasy Micro or Mini kits, with the choice depending on cell number. To prevent cross-contamination, every cell subset was processed on its own, while patient and healthy donor samples were processed together. The immunoSEQ multiplex PCR was used to amplify TCRB sequences from cDNA, generating 87-bp fragments that spanned the CDR3 region. The amplicons were sequenced using the Illumina HiSeq platform. As for the original processing: Synthetic template baselines were used to correct PCR bias computationally, reads within Hamming distance 2 were collapsed together, and singletons that could not be merged were discarded. By aligning reads against IMGT, V, D and J genes, CDR3 length, and insertions or deletions at six rearrangement sites were assigned. Within each subset, clonotype counts were normalized to the number of sorted cells before true diversity and Gini coefficients were calculated with the tcR R package. The overlap coefficient, calculated on TCRB nucleotide sequences, was used to quantify repertoire sharing. As a proxy for the pre-selection repertoire, out-of-frame TCRB sequences from naive cells were analyzed. TCRdb limited this immuneACCESS table to in-frame rearrangements with V and J called. A share of clones is missing; checked studies link under half to unresolved V genes, and the rest is unexplained. D and trimming were read from the DNA, whereas the V and J calls and clone size are those reported in that table. The sample profile shows 500,000 to 800,000 clones; over 10% of them were found once. More than 0.095% of the sample is in the top ten clones.

The sample originates from a study of beta chain features in type 1 diabetes (dated by TCRdb to 2017 to 2018). For the study in its entirety: Patients and healthy donors did not differ in mean age, gender distribution, total cell number or subset yield. Across all samples, 107,917,701 sorted cells were examined, and cell number per subset correlated strongly with RNA yield. In the study, TCRB repertoires of sorted circulating CD4+ T cell subsets from recently diagnosed type 1 diabetes patients were compared with those of matched healthy donors. Naive and central memory subsets were obtained from all 30 or so donors, but regulatory and stem cell-like memory subsets were isolated from only 8 patients and roughly 8 healthy donors. General study outcomes and caveats: Patients with type 1 diabetes made fewer insertions and deleted more nucleotides at VDJ recombination sites, implying thymic rearrangement abnormalities. Because the HLA sub-analyses included only small numbers of individuals, any influence of HLA type on TCRB rearrangement was left unresolved. The naive, central memory and regulatory TCRB repertoires appeared to resemble one another more closely among patients than among healthy donors. Because cDNA was sequenced instead of genomic DNA, highly expressing activated cells could be over-represented, though the groups showed no difference in activation or CD3 levels. PCR might favor shorter templates, but patient and control samples were amplified and corrected together, so any skew would affect both groups equally. In all four CD4+ subsets, TCRB CDR3 length was moderately but significantly shorter in type 1 diabetes patients.

From each donor, a single peripheral blood sample of about 100 mL on average was drawn into heparinised tubes. Using a panel that included CD45RO, CCR7, CD25, CD127, CD95 and CD27, naive, central memory, regulatory and stem cell-like memory CD4+ T cells were sorted on a BD FACSAria II. Every sorted population had a purity above 95%. PBMCs were separated immediately by Lymphoprep density gradient centrifugation and were stained directly, without being cultured. Samples were stained and sorted in pairs, with one healthy donor and one patient per experiment, so that batch effects were minimized. The sample was naive CD4+ T cells from blood. The cell subset or site label for this specimen denotes: true naive CD4+ T cells. This receptor was identified in a man aged 25-40 years with type 1 diabetes. This receptor chain uses TRBV5-1 and TRBJ2-5; a weak D assignment points to TRBD2 (6 bases agree). The DNA is as follows: TGCGCCAGCAGCCTGGGGACTGGCTCTGAGACCCAGTACTTC. This is translated as CASSLGTGSETQYF.